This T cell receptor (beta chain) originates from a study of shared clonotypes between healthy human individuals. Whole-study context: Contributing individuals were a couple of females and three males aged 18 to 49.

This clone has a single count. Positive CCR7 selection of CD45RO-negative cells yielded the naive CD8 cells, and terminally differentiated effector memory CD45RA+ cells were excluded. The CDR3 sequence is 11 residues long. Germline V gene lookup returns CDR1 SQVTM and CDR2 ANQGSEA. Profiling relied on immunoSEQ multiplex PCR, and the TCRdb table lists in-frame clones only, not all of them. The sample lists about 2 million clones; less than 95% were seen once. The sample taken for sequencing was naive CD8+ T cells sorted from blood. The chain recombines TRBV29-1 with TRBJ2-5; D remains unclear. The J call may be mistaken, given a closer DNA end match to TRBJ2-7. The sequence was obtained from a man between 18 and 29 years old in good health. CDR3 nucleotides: TGCAGCGTTCTATATCAGTACGAGCAGTACTTC. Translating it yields CSVLYQYEQYF.